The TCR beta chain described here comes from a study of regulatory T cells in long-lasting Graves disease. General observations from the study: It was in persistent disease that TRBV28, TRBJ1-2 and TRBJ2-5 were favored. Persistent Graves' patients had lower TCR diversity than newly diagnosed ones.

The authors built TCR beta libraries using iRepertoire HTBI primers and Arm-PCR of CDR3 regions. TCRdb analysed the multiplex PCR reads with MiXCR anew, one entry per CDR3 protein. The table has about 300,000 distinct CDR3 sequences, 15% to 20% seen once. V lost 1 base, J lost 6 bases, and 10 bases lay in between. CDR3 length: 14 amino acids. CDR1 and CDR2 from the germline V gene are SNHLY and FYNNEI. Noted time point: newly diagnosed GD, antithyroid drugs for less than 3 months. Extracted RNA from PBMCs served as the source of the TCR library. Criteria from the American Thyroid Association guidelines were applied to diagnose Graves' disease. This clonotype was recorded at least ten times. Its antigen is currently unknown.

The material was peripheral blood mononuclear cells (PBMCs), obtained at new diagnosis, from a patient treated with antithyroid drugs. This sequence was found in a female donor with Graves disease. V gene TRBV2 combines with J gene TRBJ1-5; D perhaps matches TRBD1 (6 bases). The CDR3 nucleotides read TGTGCCAGCAGTGAAGGACAGGATCCTCAGCCCCAGCATTTT. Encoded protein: CASSEGQDPQPQHF.